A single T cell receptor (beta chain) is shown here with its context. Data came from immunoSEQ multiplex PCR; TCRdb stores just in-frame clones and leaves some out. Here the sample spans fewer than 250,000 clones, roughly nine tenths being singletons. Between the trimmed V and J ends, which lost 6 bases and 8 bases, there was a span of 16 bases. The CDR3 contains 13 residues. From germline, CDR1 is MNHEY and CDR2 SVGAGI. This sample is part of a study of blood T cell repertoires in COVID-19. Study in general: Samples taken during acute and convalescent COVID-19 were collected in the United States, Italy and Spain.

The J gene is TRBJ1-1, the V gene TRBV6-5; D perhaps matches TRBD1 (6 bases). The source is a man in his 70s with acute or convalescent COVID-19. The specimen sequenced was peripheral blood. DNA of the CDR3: TGTGCCAGCAGCTGGACAGCCAAGGCAGAAGCTTTCTTT. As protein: CASSWTAKAEAFF.